Listed below are T cell receptor beta chains from one sample, sequenced in a study of blood T cell repertoires in COVID-19. Only in-frame clones appear in the TCRdb table, and some are missing; sequencing was by immunoSEQ multiplex PCR. The data show fewer than 300,000 clones, with roughly 86% seen just once and around 10% held by the top ten. The sequencing sample was made of peripheral blood. These receptor sequences come from a man between 35 and 55 years old who had recovered from COVID-19. Both conserved end residues are part of each CDR3. The order of the fields is J gene, D gene, V gene, clone size, CDR3 protein, CDR3 DNA. D genes are given only for firm matches. The listing skips clone size in some rows; elsewhere it reads once, few, many or a size class.

TRBJ2-2,.,TRBV7-9,.,CASSSKLGGVNTGELFF,TGTGCCAGCAGCTCTAAGCTGGGGGGAGTGAACACCGGGGAGCTGTTTTTT
TRBJ2-1,.,TRBV12-3/TRBV12-4,.,CASSLSGNEQFF,TGTGCCAGCAGCTTGTCGGGGAATGAGCAGTTCTTC
TRBJ2-5,TRBD1,TRBV12-5,once,CASGLGQGGETQYF,TGTGCTAGTGGTTTGGGACAGGGGGGGGAGACCCAGTACTTC
TRBJ2-7,TRBD1,TRBV7-6,.,CASSLRDRAALNYEQYF,TGTGCCAGCAGCCTAAGGGACAGGGCCGCCTTAAACTACGAGCAGTACTTC
TRBJ1-1,.,TRBV10-3,.,CAISESMRRAEAFF,TGTGCCATCAGTGAGTCGATGCGGCGGGCTGAAGCTTTCTTT
TRBJ2-5,.,TRBV5-4,once,CASSHPQETQYF,TGTGCCAGCAGCCATCCACAAGAGACCCAGTACTTC
TRBJ2-1,TRBD2,TRBV19,many,CASSMLLAGKGEQFF,TGTGCCAGTAGTATGTTACTAGCGGGTAAAGGTGAGCAGTTCTTC
TRBJ2-7,TRBD1,TRBV5-1,.,CASRDTGGSYEQYF,TGCGCCAGCAGAGATACAGGGGGGTCTTACGAGCAGTACTTC
TRBJ1-6,TRBD1,TRBV6-5,few,CASSPGPGGYSPLHF,TGTGCCAGCAGTCCCGGGCCAGGGGGCTATTCACCCCTCCACTTT
TRBJ2-1,.,TRBV28,.,CASSPARGEQFF,TGTGCCAGCAGTCCAGCTAGGGGAGAGCAGTTCTTC
TRBJ1-5,TRBD1,TRBV2,.,CASDGDRGGGRNQPQHF,TGTGCCAGCGACGGGGACAGGGGTGGGGGCCGCAATCAGCCCCAGCATTTT
TRBJ1-1,.,TRBV4-2,.,CASSQGPGRANTEAFF,TGTGCCAGCAGCCAGGGGCCGGGGAGGGCTAACACTGAAGCTTTCTTT
TRBJ2-1,TRBD2,TRBV2,.,CASSEGLAGYNEQFF,TGTGCCAGCAGTGAAGGGCTAGCGGGTTACAATGAGCAGTTCTTC
TRBJ1-1,.,TRBV7-2,once,CASSLYRVDTEAFF,TGTGCCAGCAGCTTATACAGGGTTGACACTGAAGCTTTCTTT
TRBJ2-3,TRBD1,TRBV19,.,CASSISRGRLDTQYF,TGTGCCAGTAGTATTTCGAGGGGGCGGTTAGATACGCAGTATTTT
TRBJ1-6,.,TRBV4-3,.,CASSQVGTLPLHF,TGCGCCAGCAGCCAAGTTGGCACGTTACCCCTCCACTTT
TRBJ2-3,.,TRBV5-4,.,CASSILSGTSTDTQYF,TGTGCCAGCAGCATCCTTAGCGGAACTAGCACAGATACGCAGTATTTT
TRBJ2-1,.,TRBV9,once,CASSVGSGKREQFF,TGTGCCAGCAGCGTAGGATCGGGAAAACGCGAGCAGTTCTTC
TRBJ2-3,TRBD2,TRBV27,.,CASRYRTSGITDTQYF,TGTGCCAGCAGATATCGGACTAGCGGAATTACAGATACGCAGTATTTT
TRBJ2-7,.,TRBV3-1/TRBV3-2,.,CASSQTRGGNSYEQYF,TGTGCCAGCAGCCAAACCCGAGGCGGAAACTCCTACGAGCAGTACTTC
TRBJ1-2,TRBD1,TRBV29-1,.,CSVPTGAGYGYTF,TGCAGCGTCCCGACAGGGGCAGGCTATGGCTACACCTTC
TRBJ2-7,TRBD1,TRBV6-2/TRBV6-3,.,CASSPAGGPGQGNEQYF,TGTGCCAGCAGTCCCGCCGGCGGACCGGGACAGGGGAACGAGCAGTACTTC
TRBJ2-1,.,TRBV20-1,.,CSARAQNEQFF,TGCAGTGCTAGAGCCCAGAATGAGCAGTTCTTC
TRBJ1-2,TRBD1,TRBV5-1,.,CASSQGGAGYGYTF,TGCGCCAGCAGCCAAGGGGGCGCGGGCTATGGCTACACCTTC
TRBJ2-7,.,TRBV2,.,CASSDRLTRSSYEQYF,TGTGCCAGCAGTGATAGACTGACCAGATCTTCCTACGAGCAGTACTTC
TRBJ1-2,TRBD1,TRBV12-3/TRBV12-4,.,CASRGTGIYGYTF,TGTGCCAGCCGAGGGACAGGGATCTATGGCTACACCTTC
TRBJ2-7,.,TRBV21-1,once,CASSKARGDSYEQYF,TGTGCCAGCAGCAAAGCGCGGGGGGACTCCTACGAGCAGTACTTC
TRBJ2-5,TRBD2,TRBV5-6,.,CASSHISRGGETQYF,TGTGCCAGCAGCCACATCTCCCGGGGGGGAGAGACCCAGTACTTC
TRBJ2-1,TRBD2,TRBV19,.,CASRTSAYNEQFF,TGTGCCAGTAGAACTAGCGCCTACAATGAGCAGTTCTTC
TRBJ2-1,TRBD2,TRBV7-2,.,CASSRRSSGGNYNEQFF,TGTGCCAGCAGCCGGAGGAGTAGCGGGGGAAACTACAATGAGCAGTTCTTC
TRBJ2-3,TRBD2,TRBV19,.,CASSPGTSGATDTQYF,TGTGCCAGTAGTCCGGGGACTAGCGGGGCTACAGATACGCAGTATTTT
TRBJ1-4,.,TRBV5-6,few,CASSLAVGRTNEKLFF,TGTGCCAGCAGCTTGGCCGTTGGGAGGACTAATGAAAAACTGTTTTTT
TRBJ2-5,.,TRBV15,few,CATSRDQKGPQYF,TGTGCCACCAGCAGAGATCAGAAGGGGCCCCAGTACTTC
TRBJ2-1,.,TRBV12-5,.,CASGLVAQANNEQFF,TGTGCTAGTGGTTTGGTAGCCCAGGCGAACAATGAGCAGTTCTTC
TRBJ2-7,TRBD1,TRBV7-9,.,CASSSLRDRGYEQYF,TGTGCCAGCAGTTCTCTCCGGGACAGGGGGTACGAGCAGTACTTC
TRBJ1-2,TRBD1,TRBV7-9,once,CASSGTGGAKVYGYTF,TGTGCCAGCAGCGGGACAGGGGGCGCAAAGGTCTATGGCTACACCTTC
TRBJ1-2,TRBD1,TRBV29-1,.,CSAGQGANYGYTF,TGCAGCGCTGGGCAGGGGGCCAACTATGGCTACACCTTC
TRBJ2-3,.,TRBV7-2,once,CASSLAEPDTQYF,TGTGCCAGCAGCTTAGCGGAGCCAGATACGCAGTATTTT